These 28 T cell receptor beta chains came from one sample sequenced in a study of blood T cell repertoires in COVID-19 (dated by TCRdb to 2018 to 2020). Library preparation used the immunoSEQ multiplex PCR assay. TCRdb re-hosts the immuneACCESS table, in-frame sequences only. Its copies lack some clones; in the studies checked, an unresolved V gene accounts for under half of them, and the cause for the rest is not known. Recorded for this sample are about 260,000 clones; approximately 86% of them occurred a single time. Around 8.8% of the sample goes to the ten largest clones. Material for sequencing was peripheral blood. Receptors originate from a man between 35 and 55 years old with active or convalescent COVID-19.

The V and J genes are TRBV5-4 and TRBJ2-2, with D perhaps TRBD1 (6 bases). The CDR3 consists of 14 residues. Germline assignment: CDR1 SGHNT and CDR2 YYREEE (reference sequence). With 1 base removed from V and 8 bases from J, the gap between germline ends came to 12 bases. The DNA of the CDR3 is TGTGCCAGCAGCTTGCTGGGACAAGAAGGGGAGCTGTTTTTT. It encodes CASSLLGQEGELFF.

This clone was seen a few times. CDR3 loop: CASSFGQGAGELFF. For the CDR3, the DNA is TGCGCCAGCAGCTTCGGACAGGGCGCCGGGGAGCTGTTTTTT. The chain has TRBV5-1 and TRBJ2-2, with 8 bases identical to TRBD1. Trimming at V came to 2 bases and at J to 6 bases, leaving 3 bases not matched to a gene. The germline CDR1 and CDR2 sequences are SGHRS and YFSETQ. The CDR3 has 14 amino acids.

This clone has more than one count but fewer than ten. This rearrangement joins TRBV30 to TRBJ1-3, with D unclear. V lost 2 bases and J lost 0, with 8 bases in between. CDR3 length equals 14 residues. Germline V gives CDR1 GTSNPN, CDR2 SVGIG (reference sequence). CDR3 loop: CAWSLGSSGNTIYF. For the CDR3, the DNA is TGTGCCTGGAGTTTAGGGAGCTCTGGAAACACCATATATTTT.

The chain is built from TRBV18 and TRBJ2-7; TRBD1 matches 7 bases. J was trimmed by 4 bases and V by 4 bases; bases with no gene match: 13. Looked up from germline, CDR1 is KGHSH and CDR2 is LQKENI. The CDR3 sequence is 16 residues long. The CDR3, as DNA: TGTGCCAGCTCACTCGACGAGGGGGCTCGAAGTTACGAGCAGTACTTC. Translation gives CASSLDEGARSYEQYF.

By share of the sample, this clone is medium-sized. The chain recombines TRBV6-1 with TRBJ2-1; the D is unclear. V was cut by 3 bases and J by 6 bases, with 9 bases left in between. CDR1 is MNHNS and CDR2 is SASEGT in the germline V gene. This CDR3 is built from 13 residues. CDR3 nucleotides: TGTGCCAGCAGTGATGGGCCGAGCAATGAGCAGTTCTTC. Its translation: CASSDGPSNEQFF.

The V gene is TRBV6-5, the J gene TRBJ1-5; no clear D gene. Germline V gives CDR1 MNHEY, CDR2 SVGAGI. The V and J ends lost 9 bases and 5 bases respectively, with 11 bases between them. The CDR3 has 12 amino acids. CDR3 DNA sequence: TGTGCCAGACAGTGCAGACATCAGCCCCAGCATTTT. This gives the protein CARQCRHQPQHF.

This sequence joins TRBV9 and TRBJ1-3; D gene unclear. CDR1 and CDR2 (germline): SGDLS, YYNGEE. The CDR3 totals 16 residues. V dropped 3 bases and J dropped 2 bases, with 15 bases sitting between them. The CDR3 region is CASSAQTRRAGNTIYF. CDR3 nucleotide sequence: TGTGCCAGCAGCGCCCAGACCCGGAGGGCTGGAAACACCATATATTTT.

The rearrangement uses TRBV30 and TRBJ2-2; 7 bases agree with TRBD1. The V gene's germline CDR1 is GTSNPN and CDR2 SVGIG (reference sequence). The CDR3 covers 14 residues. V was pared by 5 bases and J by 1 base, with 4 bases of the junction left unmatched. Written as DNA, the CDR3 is TGTGCCTGGGCGACAGGGTTGAACACCGGGGAGCTGTTTTTT. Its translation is CAWATGLNTGELFF.

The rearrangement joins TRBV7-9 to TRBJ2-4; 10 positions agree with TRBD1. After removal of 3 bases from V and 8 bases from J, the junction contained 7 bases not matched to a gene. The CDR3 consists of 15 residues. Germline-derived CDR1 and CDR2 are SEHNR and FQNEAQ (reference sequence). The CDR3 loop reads CASSLSGQGRDIQYF. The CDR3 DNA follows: TGTGCCAGCAGCTTGTCGGGACAGGGGCGAGACATTCAGTACTTC.

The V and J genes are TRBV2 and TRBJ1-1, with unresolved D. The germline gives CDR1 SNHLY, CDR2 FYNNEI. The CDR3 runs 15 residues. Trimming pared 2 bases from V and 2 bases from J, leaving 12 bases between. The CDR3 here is CASSETGGFNTEAFF. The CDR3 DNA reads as TGTGCCAGCAGTGAAACTGGCGGGTTCAACACTGAAGCTTTCTTT.

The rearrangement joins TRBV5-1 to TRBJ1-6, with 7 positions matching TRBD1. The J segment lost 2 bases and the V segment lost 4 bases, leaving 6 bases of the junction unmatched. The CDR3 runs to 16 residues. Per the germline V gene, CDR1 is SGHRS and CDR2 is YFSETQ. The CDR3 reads CASSGRGTAYNSPLHF. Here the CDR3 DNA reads TGCGCCAGCAGCGGCCGAGGGACAGCCTATAATTCACCCCTCCACTTT.

For the CDR3, the DNA is TGCGCCAGCAGCTCAACCGGGGGATCCAATCAGCCCCAGCATTTT. It yields the protein CASSSTGGSNQPQHF. The genes are TRBV5-1 and TRBJ1-5, with a possible D match to TRBD1 (5 bases). The CDR3 length is 15 residues. V was shortened by 3 bases and J by 3 bases, with 13 bases between the two germline ends. Germline CDR1 and CDR2: SGHRS and YFSETQ.

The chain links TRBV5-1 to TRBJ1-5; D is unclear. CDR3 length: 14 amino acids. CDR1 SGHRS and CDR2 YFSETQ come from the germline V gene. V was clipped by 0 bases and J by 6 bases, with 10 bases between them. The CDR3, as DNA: TGCGCCAGCAGCTTGGACGGGTTCGGTCAGCCCCAGCATTTT. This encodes CASSLDGFGQPQHF.

This chain's CDR3 is CAWSVQENYEQYF. The CDR3 DNA reads as TGTGCCTGGAGTGTACAGGAGAACTACGAGCAGTACTTC. The gene calls are TRBV30 and TRBJ2-7; D might be TRBD1 (5 bases). Germline CDR1 GTSNPN, CDR2 SVGIG (reference sequence). The CDR3 sequence is 13 residues long. Trimming stripped 0 bases from V and 3 bases from J, with 9 bases between.

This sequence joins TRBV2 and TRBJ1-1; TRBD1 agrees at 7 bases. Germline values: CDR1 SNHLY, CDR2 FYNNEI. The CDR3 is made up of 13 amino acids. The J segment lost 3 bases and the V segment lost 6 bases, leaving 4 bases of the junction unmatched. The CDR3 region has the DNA TGTGCCAGCAGGCAGGGGGTGTACACTGAAGCTTTCTTT. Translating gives CASRQGVYTEAFF.

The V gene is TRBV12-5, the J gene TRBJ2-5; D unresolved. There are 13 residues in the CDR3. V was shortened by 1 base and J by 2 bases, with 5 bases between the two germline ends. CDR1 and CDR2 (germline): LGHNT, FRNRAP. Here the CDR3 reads CASGLAPQETQYF. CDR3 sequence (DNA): TGTGCTAGTGGTTTGGCCCCTCAAGAGACCCAGTACTTC.

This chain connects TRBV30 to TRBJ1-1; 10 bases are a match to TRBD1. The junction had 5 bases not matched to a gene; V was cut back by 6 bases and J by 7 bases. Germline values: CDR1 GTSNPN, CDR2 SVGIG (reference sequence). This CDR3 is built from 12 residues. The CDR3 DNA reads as TGTGCCTGTGGACAGGGGGGAATTGAAGCTTTCTTT. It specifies CACGQGGIEAFF.

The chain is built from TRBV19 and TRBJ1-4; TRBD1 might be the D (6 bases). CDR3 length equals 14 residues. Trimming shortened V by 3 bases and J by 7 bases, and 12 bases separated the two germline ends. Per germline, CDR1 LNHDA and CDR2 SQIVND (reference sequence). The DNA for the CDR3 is TGTGCCAGTAGTATTGGGGGGGCCGGTGAAAAACTGTTTTTT. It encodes CASSIGGAGEKLFF.

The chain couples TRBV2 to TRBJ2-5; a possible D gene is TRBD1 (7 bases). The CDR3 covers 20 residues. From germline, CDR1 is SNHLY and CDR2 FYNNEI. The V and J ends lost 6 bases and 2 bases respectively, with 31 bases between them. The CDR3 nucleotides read TGTGCCAGCAGCGCCCGCGGGACAGCGAAACCTCATTTGAAACAAGAGACCCAGTACTTC. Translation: CASSARGTAKPHLKQETQYF.

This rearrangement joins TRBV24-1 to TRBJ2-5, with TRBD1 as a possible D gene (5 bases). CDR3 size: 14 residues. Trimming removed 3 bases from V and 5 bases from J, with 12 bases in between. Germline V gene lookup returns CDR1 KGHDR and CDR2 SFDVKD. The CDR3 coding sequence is TGTGCCACCAGTGATCCAGGGATGGGGGAGACCCAGTACTTC. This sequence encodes CATSDPGMGETQYF.

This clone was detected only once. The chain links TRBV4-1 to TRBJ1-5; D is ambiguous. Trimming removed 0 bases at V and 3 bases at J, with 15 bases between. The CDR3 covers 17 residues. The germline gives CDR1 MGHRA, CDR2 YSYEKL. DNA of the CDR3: TGCGCCAGCAGCCAAGATGGCGGCCGGGGAAACAATCAGCCCCAGCATTTT. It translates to CASSQDGGRGNNQPQHF.

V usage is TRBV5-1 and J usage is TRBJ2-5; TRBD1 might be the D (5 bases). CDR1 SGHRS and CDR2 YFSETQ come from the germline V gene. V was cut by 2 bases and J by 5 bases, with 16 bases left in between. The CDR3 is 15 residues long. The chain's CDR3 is CASSFGTGTVETQYF. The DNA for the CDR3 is TGCGCCAGCAGCTTTGGCACAGGAACTGTTGAGACCCAGTACTTC.

The CDR3: CASSLRIGDEAFF. In DNA, the CDR3 is TGTGCCAGCAGCCTGCGAATTGGAGATGAAGCTTTCTTT. The rearrangement uses TRBV27 and TRBJ1-1; D is ambiguous. The V and J ends lost 6 bases and 7 bases respectively, with 15 bases between them. The length of the CDR3 is 13 residues. Germline-derived CDR1 and CDR2 are MNHEY and SMNVEV (reference sequence).

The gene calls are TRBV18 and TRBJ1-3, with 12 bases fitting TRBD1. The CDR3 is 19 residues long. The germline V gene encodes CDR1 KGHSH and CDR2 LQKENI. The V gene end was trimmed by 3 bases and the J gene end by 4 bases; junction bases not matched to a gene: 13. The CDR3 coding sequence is TGTGCCAGCTCACCCCTGGGACAGGGGGCGTCGGTGGACGGAAACACCATATATTTT. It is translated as CASSPLGQGASVDGNTIYF. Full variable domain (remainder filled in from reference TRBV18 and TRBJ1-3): NAGVMQNPRHLVRRRGQEARLRCSPMKGHSHVYWYRQLPEEGLKFMVYLQKENIIDESGMPKERFSAEFPKEGPSILRIQQVVRGDSAAYFCASSPLGQGASVDGNTIYFGEGSWLTVV.

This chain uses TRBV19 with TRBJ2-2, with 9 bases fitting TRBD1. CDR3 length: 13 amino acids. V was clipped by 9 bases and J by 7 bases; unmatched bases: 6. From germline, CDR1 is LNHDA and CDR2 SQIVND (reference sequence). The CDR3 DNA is TGTGCCAGCCGGGACAGGGTCCTCGGGGAGCTGTTTTTT. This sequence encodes CASRDRVLGELFF.

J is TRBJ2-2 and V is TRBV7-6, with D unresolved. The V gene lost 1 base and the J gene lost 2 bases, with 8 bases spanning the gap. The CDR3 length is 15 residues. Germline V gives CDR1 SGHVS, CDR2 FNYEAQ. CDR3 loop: CASSLVRANTGELFF. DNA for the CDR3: TGTGCCAGCAGCTTAGTGCGAGCCAACACCGGGGAGCTGTTTTTT.

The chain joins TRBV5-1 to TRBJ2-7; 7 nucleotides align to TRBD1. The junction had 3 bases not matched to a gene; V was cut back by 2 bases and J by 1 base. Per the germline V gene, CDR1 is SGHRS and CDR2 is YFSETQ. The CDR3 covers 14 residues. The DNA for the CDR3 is TGCGCCAGCAGCTTAGAACAGGGGTCCTACGAGCAGTACTTC. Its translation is CASSLEQGSYEQYF.

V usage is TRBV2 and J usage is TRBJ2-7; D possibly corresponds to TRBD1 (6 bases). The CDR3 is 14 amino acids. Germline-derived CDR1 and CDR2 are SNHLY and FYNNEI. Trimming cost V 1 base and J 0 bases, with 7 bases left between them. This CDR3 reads CASSEGRGSYEQYF. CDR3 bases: TGTGCCAGCAGTGAAGGCAGGGGCTCCTACGAGCAGTACTTC.